This T cell receptor (beta chain) was identified in a study of T cell responses to AZD1222 COVID-19 vaccine. For this clone: The antigen is unknown.

Study-level points and caveats: CD4 TCRs associated with vaccination spanned spike, dominating at 160-218 and 743-854. In a largely white British group with more females than males, clonal diversity was possibly underestimated. Once two AZD1222 doses were given, Spike-specific TCR breadth and depth went up.

Assay used: immunoSEQ multiplex PCR; TCRdb lists only in-frame clones, some missing. This sample has approximately 130,000 clones; over 85% occur once, and the top ten carry 1.1%. Second doses that came at about 4 or about 12 weeks were put together. CDR1 is SGDLS, CDR2 YYNGEE, per germline. This CDR3 is 16 amino acids long. V gave up 3 bases and J gave up 3 bases; unmatched junction bases: 7. The receptor was derived from an adult who received the AZD1222 COVID-19 vaccine. The source material was peripheral blood, sampled 28 days after the second AZD1222 dose. The rearrangement links TRBV9 to TRBJ2-5; TRBD2 matches 11 bases. Here the CDR3 DNA reads TGTGCCAGCAGCGCGGGACTAGCGGAGCTAAAAGAGACCCAGTACTTC. Its translation: CASSAGLAELKETQYF.